The source of this TCR beta chain is a study of STAT5B mutations in CD4+ large granular lymphocyte leukemia (dated by TCRdb to between 2022 and 2023). Concerning the study at large: Among the healthy controls, the CDR3 'QG' motif was associated with a particular HLA allele. The study compared the TCRbeta repertoires of patients with CD4+ T-cell large granular lymphocyte leukemia against the TCRbeta repertoires of healthy blood donors. Flow cytometry performed on FACSCanto II or FACSVerse showed that the purified fractions had more than 95% purity among lymphocytes.

Healthy controls were roughly 37 blood donors whose buffy coats came from the Finnish Red Cross blood service. All TCR-sequenced material derived from peripheral blood: patient blood samples and healthy donor buffy coats. Peripheral blood mononuclear cells were isolated by Ficoll-Hypaque gradient centrifugation. For the healthy controls, CD4+ cells were obtained from buffy coats by magnetic purification. The Gentra Puregene Cell and Tissue kit was used to extract genomic DNA, and a Qubit 2.0 fluorometer was used to measure the amount of genomic DNA. Remarks on this clone: Its binding antigen is unknown. The record has no base qualities; no much larger clone is one base away.

The immunoSEQ assay at survey resolution was used to sequence TCRbeta rearrangements from genomic DNA. The study's own analysis went as follows. A lowest detectable productive clonotype frequency of 2.59 x 10-5 was observed in the TCR sequencing data. Analyses included only productive TCRbeta rearrangements, meaning complete and in-frame sequences. Sample clonality was computed as Simpson clonality in the immunoSEQ Analyzer version 3.0. Clones were categorized by frequency as very rare, small, medium, large (1-20%) or hyperexpanded (>20%). Generation probabilities were estimated with OLGA 1.2.3, V-gene circos plots were made with VDJtools, specificities were searched in VDJdb, and CDR3 motifs were identified with GLIPH. This immuneACCESS table, as held by TCRdb, lists in-frame sequences with V and J called but not all clones. Of the missing ones, under half trace to an unresolved V gene in checked studies; the others have no known cause. The DNA gave D and trimming, while V, J and clone size come from that table. For this sample the table gives 20,000 or so clones, of which 70% to 85% were detected only once. The top ten clones comprise approximately 4.1% of the sample.

On the study overall, not on this receptor specifically: Main leukemic clonotypes were private to each patient, although about 25% appeared at low frequency in other patients' non-leukemic repertoires. The data were not HLA-matched, and the higher clonality in CD4+ T-LGLL than in CD8+ T-LGLL could be due to the relatively small sample size. TRBV06-family usage was enriched among the top patient clones (8/27) compared with healthy controls (2/35). CD4-sorted patient repertoires appeared more clonal than healthy CD4+ repertoires, and this difference persisted after removing the putative leukemic clones.

There are 16 amino acids in the CDR3, from cysteine to phenylalanine inclusive. Kept here is only the CDR3 DNA, which spans 48 bases and is read in frame from base 1. For CDR1 and CDR2, the germline V gene lists ENHRY and SYGVKD. Relative to germline, V is 0 bases shorter and J is 1 base shorter, with 11 bases between their ends. The receptor chain draws on TRBV10-3 and TRBJ2-3; TRBD2 is possibly the D segment (5 matching bases). The sample was CD4+ T cells from blood buffy coats. This receptor was taken from a human donor in good health. The CDR3 in this case is CAISESGGQGTDTQYF. The nucleotide sequence is given as TGTGCCATCAGTGAGTCGGGCGGGCAGGGCACAGATACGCAGTATTTT.